This T cell receptor (beta chain) derives from a study of blood T cell repertoires in COVID-19. Study at large: The United States, Italy and Spain supplied acute and convalescent COVID-19 samples.

Germline values: CDR1 SQVTM, CDR2 ANQGSEA. Trimming removed 5 bases from V and 0 bases from J; junction bases left unmatched: 5. The CDR3 is 15 residues long. The table came from immunoSEQ multiplex PCR; TCRdb's copy has only in-frame clones and leaves some out. The sample carries about 100,000 clones, approximately 90% recorded once. The chain joins TRBV29-1 to TRBJ2-1; 9 bases match TRBD1. The sample comprised peripheral blood. The origin of this receptor is a man aged 45 to 65 with active COVID-19. CDR3 nucleotide sequence: TGCAGCGTTAGGGGGACAGGGAGCTCCTACAATGAGCAGTTCTTC. Residues: CSVRGTGSSYNEQFF.